This TCR beta chain was identified during a study of blood T cells in healthy people across ages. Study-wide points: Higher diversity and more naive CD4+ cells were features of long-lived donors, compared to aged donors. Across the age range, TCR beta diversity per million T cells fell in a roughly linear way.

Concerning this clonotype itself: Its antigen is unidentified.

Healthy individuals of Caucasian origin from Russia, aged roughly 6 to 95, served as donors. A minimum of 6.5 million PBMCs was isolated per sample. Germline V CDR1 and CDR2: SNHLY, FYNNEI. The CDR3 spans 15 residues. With 4 bases clipped from V and 6 bases from J, the junction kept 7 bases outside the gene matches. The use of a sample-barcoded 5' primer and a J-beta primer mix characterized a second PCR of roughly 7 to 11 cycles. MiXCR, applied by TCRdb to the 5' RACE reads, yields one record per CDR3 protein. The table lists some 1,500,000 distinct CDR3 sequences, 40% to 45% of them singletons. V usage is TRBV2 and J usage is TRBJ2-3, with 10 bases fitting TRBD1. The sequence derives from a woman aged 18-35 years in good health. Sequencing used blood. As DNA, the CDR3 is TGTGCCAGCAGTGCCCGGGACAGGGGAACCGATACGCAGTATTTT. Translation gives CASSARDRGTDTQYF.